The present T cell receptor beta chain was sequenced within a study of blood T cell repertoires in COVID-19. Turning to the study itself: The samples span acute and convalescent COVID-19 from the United States, Italy and Spain. In each case, the material was cDNA or gDNA derived from T cells, B-cell-depleted T cells, or PBMCs.

As originally analysed: Amplification from reference gene primers served as the basis for estimated nucleated cell counts. The protocol was immunoSEQ multiplex PCR, while the TCRdb copy is restricted to in-frame clones and leaves out a portion. D and trimming were read from the DNA, whereas the V and J calls and clone size are those reported in that table. The sample contains under 300,000 clones, less than 90% of which appear only once. Specimen: peripheral blood. The sequence was collected from a woman aged 40 to 55 who had recovered from COVID-19.

The CDR3 region has the DNA TGTGCCAGCAGTTACTCTACGACAGCCGTGAGCTCCTACAATGAGCAGTTCTTC. Translated, it gives CASSYSTTAVSSYNEQFF. V usage is TRBV6-2 or TRBV6-3 and J usage is TRBJ2-1, with D perhaps matching TRBD1 (5 bases). The ends were cut back, 0 bases at V and 0 bases at J, with 15 bases in the middle. Per germline, CDR1 MNHEY and CDR2 SVGEGT. This CDR3 is built from 18 residues.